At least ten counts were recorded for the clone carrying this T cell receptor beta chain. The antigen is not known. TCRdb passed the reads through MiXCR, listing each CDR3 protein once. The sample holds about 490,000 distinct CDR3 sequences; more than 15% are singletons and the top ten take roughly a quarter. The sample is drawn from a study of T cell repertoires in cytomegalovirus infection. The CDR3 totals 14 residues. The germline CDR1 and CDR2 sequences are MGHDK and SYGVNS. Germline trimming cut 2 bases from V and 2 bases from J; bases unmatched to any gene: 2. The study, taken as a whole, reports: The response measured ex vivo was dominated by TCR beta clonotypes (HLA-C-restricted and CMV-specific).

This clonotype was sampled from a human donor in good health (CMV status not recorded). Some clones in this sample may be carry-over from other donors' samples. The chain has TRBV25-1 and TRBJ1-2; 7 bases map to TRBD1. The sample comprised CD8+ T cells from PBMCs. CDR3 residues: CASSEPGQNYGYTF. As DNA, the CDR3 is TGTGCCAGCAGTGAACCGGGACAGAACTATGGCTACACCTTC.